The clone carrying this T cell receptor (beta chain) has more than one count but fewer than ten. No antigen is known for it. This CDR3 is 15 amino acids long. CDR1 and CDR2 from the germline V gene are SGHRS and YFSETQ. Trimming pared 5 bases from V and 0 bases from J, leaving 11 bases between. The sample originates from a study of identical twins. Only healthy Caucasians were enrolled as donors. Findings and caveats of the study: Excess low generation probability was seen in twin-shared out-of-frame alpha sequences.

Template switching supplied a universal primer site; unique molecular identifiers were carried on the cDNA. TCRdb used MiXCR to reprocess the 5' RACE reads, holding one entry per CDR3 protein. The sample consists of fewer than 500,000 distinct CDR3 sequences, approximately 14% of them appearing once. These data are also associated with another study on yellow fever vaccine responses in identical twins. As that study records: Reports say the vaccine T cell response in twins looked partly convergent and partly personalized.

The sequence was collected from a woman aged 18-30 years in good health. Sequenced: CD4+ T cells sorted from blood. The gene calls are TRBV5-1 and TRBJ2-2; TRBD1 is a possible D gene (7 bases). The CDR3 here is CASREGATNTGELFF. The CDR3 DNA follows: TGCGCCAGCAGGGAGGGGGCCACGAACACCGGGGAGCTGTTTTTT.